Sequencing of this T cell receptor beta chain was carried out in a study of T cell responses to AZD1222 COVID-19 vaccine (dated by TCRdb to the early 2020s). Concerning the study at large: AZD1222 recipients with second doses at about 4 weeks or about 12 weeks were pooled, because spike-specific TCR depth and breadth did not differ between schedules. TCR sequencing covered fewer than 250 trial participants: approximately 200 given two doses of AZD1222 and some 25 given two doses of MenACWY control vaccine. Trial participants were enrolled into age subgroups of 18-55, 56-69 and 70-plus years, which contained approximately 150, 28 and 58 TCR-sequenced participants, respectively.

Paper-wide results and their limitations: The 56-69-year group was small, and its depth increase did not reach significance, likely because of low power. Reportedly, close to half of the unique spike-specific TCRs recognized epitopes lying outside the regions that are mutated in the B.1.351 and B.1.1.7 variants. Participants were mostly white British and included more females than males, and it was suggested by the authors that clonal diversity may have been underestimated. Conclusions about previously exposed vaccinees are limited because only six or seven AZD1222 recipients were SARS-CoV-2 seropositive at baseline. Because no samples from the day 14 peak response were available, repertoires could be characterized only after the peak T cell response. Vaccine-associated CD4 TCRs spanned the whole spike protein, with dominant responses in regions 160-218 and 743-854. Spike-specific TCR breadth and depth rose significantly after two AZD1222 doses compared with day 0 and with MenACWY recipients.

The CDR3 regions of human TCRbeta chains were analyzed by immunosequencing. In the original analysis: TCRs in the repertoires were matched against a reference library of SARS-CoV-2-specific TCRs that had been generated with the MIRA antigen-specificity platform. Breadth was defined as the fraction of unique TCRs that were SARS-CoV-2-associated, and depth was defined as the fraction of total T cells that were SARS-CoV-2-associated. Using the MIRA data, every spike-specific TCR was mapped to the spike region that the TCR reacted to and assigned to either a CD4 or a CD8 class. Log10-transformed breadth and depth values were compared by one-way ANOVA with Sidak's multiple comparisons tests. Sourced from immuneACCESS, this table was stored by TCRdb with only in-frame sequences that have V and J called. A share of the clones is absent; for the studies checked, an unresolved V gene accounts for under half, and the remainder has no known explanation. V and J calls and clone size come straight from that table; D and trimming were deduced from the DNA. The sample table holds approximately 170,000 clones, of which approximately 92% were seen once. The ten most abundant clones make up around 6.9% of the sample.

Details on this clone: Its antigen target is currently unknown. No much larger clone exists at a distance of one base, and base qualities are not known.

In the paper's terms, the time point label means: baseline before first vaccination. Vaccinee samples came from UK trials COV001 and COV002, including a single-blind randomized controlled phase 2/3 trial of AZD1222 (ChAdOx1 nCoV-19) in healthy adults. Trial participant PBMC samples were collected at day 0 and day 28 after the second dose for TCRbeta chain sequencing. Spanning cysteine to phenylalanine, the CDR3 consists of 15 amino acids. Kept here is only the CDR3 DNA, which spans 45 bases and is read in frame from base 1. From a lookup of the germline V gene, CDR1 and CDR2 are ENHRY and SYGVKD. V and J are trimmed by 7 bases and 8 bases, and the gene matches miss 13 bases of the junction.

The receptor's source is an adult in good health. Sequenced material: peripheral blood, taken on day 0 of AZD1222 vaccination. Recombination linked TRBV10-3 to TRBJ2-1; TRBD1 fits 8 bases in the junction. Here the CDR3 is given as CAITDPDRVSDEQFF. The DNA reads as follows: TGTGCCATCACAGACCCGGACAGGGTTAGTGATGAGCAGTTCTTC.